This T cell receptor beta chain was documented in a study of early T cells in non-severe SARS-CoV-2 infection. The sample holds a few counts of this clonotype. Antigen: not known. Whole-study findings and limits: Missing private and CD4 specificities, VDJdb matching favored anti-spike CD8 responses.

V lost 4 bases to trimming and J lost 4 bases, with 13 bases between them. CDR1 and CDR2 from the germline V gene are LNHDA and SQIVND (reference sequence). The CDR3 is 14 amino acids. TCRdb re-analysed the 5' RACE reads in MiXCR, keeping a single row per CDR3 protein. Of around 62,000 distinct CDR3 sequences in the sample, 4.9% were seen once. The sequence came from an adult who was a healthcare worker with PCR-confirmed SARS-CoV-2 infection or an uninfected control (not recorded which). The gene calls are TRBV19 and TRBJ1-2; perhaps TRBD1 as D (5 bases). Sequencing was carried out using whole blood. In nucleotides, the CDR3 is TGTGCCAGTAGTACGCAGGGTCTCAGCTATGGCTACACCTTC. Its protein is CASSTQGLSYGYTF.